The present TCR beta chain was sequenced within a study of blood T cell repertoires in COVID-19. Study information: Sources were T cells, B-cell-depleted T cells, or PBMCs; the material itself was cDNA or gDNA.

Repertoires were generated with immunoSEQ multiplex PCR, while TCRdb's copy carries only in-frame clones and drops some. The table has some 150,000 clones, around 83% seen once. Trimming removed 4 bases from V and 3 bases from J; junction bases left unmatched: 0. The CDR3 sequence is 13 residues long. Germline loops: CDR1 MRHNA, CDR2 SNTAGT. The TCR sequence derives from a woman between 45 and 60 years old with acute or convalescent COVID-19. Material for sequencing was peripheral blood. The chain links TRBV6-4 to TRBJ2-4, with 7 bases identical to TRBD1. In nucleotides, the CDR3 is TGTGCCAGCAGTGGGGACAGCAAAAACATTCAGTACTTC. As protein: CASSGDSKNIQYF.